This section outlines one TCR beta chain sequence together with its context. It has no known antigen specificity. The record has no base qualities; no much larger clone is one base away. This entry is derived from a study of T cells after somatic rescue of genetic block (dated by TCRdb to between 2020 and 2021). In terms of the full investigation: What the study looked at was long-term robustness, specifically in a T-cell system that came about through somatic rescue of a genetic block in T-cell development.

The library was produced with the immunoSEQ multiplex PCR assay. TCRdb stores this immuneACCESS table with in-frame sequences only. Part of the clones is absent; in the studies checked, under half of the shortfall reflects unresolved V genes, and no reason is known for the rest. For this sample there are roughly 67,000 clones; under 95% appear just once. Roughly 2.8% of the sample comes from the top ten. The germline V and J ends show losses of 5 bases and 7 bases respectively, and no gene match explains 8 bases of the junction. The germline V gene encodes CDR1 SNHLY and CDR2 FYNNEI. Reading from cysteine to phenylalanine, the CDR3 counts 16 amino acids. Only the CDR3 portion is preserved as DNA: 48 bases, with reading frame beginning at the first base.

Rearrangement joined TRBV2 to TRBJ2-2, and 12 junction bases match TRBD2. The receptor was derived from a man aged 40-49 years. Source material: peripheral blood mononuclear cells (PBMCs). The DNA reads as follows: TGTGCCAGCAGTCCCAGGACTAGCGGGGCTTACGGGGAGCTGTTTTTT. The encoded protein is CASSPRTSGAYGELFF.